Listed below are T cell receptor beta chains from one sample, sequenced in a study of control samples from healthy donors and cancer patients. This table comes from immunoSEQ multiplex PCR, and its TCRdb copy is limited to in-frame clones, with some not included. The data hold just under 60,000 clones, with roughly nine tenths observed a single time. Sequencing used PBMCs. The receptor set was obtained from a man aged 40-49 years with colorectal cancer. Each CDR3 is given with its conserved first and last residue. The D gene is left open where the match is weak. The size entry is marked missing in some rows and otherwise reads once, few, many or a size class.

cdr3_nt,cdr3_aa,clone_size,d_call,j_call,v_call
TGTGCCAGCAGTTCAGGGGACAGGGTTGGGGGAAACACCATATATTTT,CASSSGDRVGGNTIYF,-,TRBD1,TRBJ1-3,TRBV28
TGTGCCAGCAGTCCAGACAGGGTGTTAGGAAAACTGTTTTTT,CASSPDRVLGKLFF,-,TRBD1,TRBJ1-4,TRBV2
TGTGCCAGCAGCCCCCGGCAGGGACAGGGAATCCGCACCTACGAGCAGTACTTC,CASSPRQGQGIRTYEQYF,-,TRBD1,TRBJ2-7,TRBV9
TGCGCCAGCAGCTTGAGCGGGGGGGCCCGAGATACGCAGTATTTT,CASSLSGGARDTQYF,-,TRBD2,TRBJ2-3,TRBV5-1
TGTGCCAGCAGTTACGGGCAGGGATTAGGGCCCCAGCATTTT,CASSYGQGLGPQHF,-,-,TRBJ1-5,TRBV6-5
TGTGCCAGCAGTCGTCCCGGGACAGGGAAAAGAAACTATGGCTACACCTTC,CASSRPGTGKRNYGYTF,-,TRBD1,TRBJ1-2,TRBV2
TGTGCCAGCAGCCCCTGGGAAACAAACGAGCAGTACTTC,CASSPWETNEQYF,few,-,TRBJ2-7,TRBV7-9
TGTGCCAGCAGCTGGACAGAGATGAACACTGAAGCTTTCTTT,CASSWTEMNTEAFF,once,-,TRBJ1-1,TRBV7-8
TGTGCCAGTACCAAAGGTGGGCAGTACGAGCAGTACTTC,CASTKGGQYEQYF,once,-,TRBJ2-7,TRBV19
TGTGCCAGCAGCGTAGAAGGTGGAAACACCATATATTTT,CASSVEGGNTIYF,-,-,TRBJ1-3,TRBV9
TGTGCCAGCAGCTCGCTAGCGGGGGGGGGCTACGAGCAGTACTTC,CASSSLAGGGYEQYF,few,TRBD2,TRBJ2-7,TRBV7-8
TGCGCCAGCAGCTTGGCGGGCGTGGGGGTACGTCAAGAGACCCAGTACTTC,CASSLAGVGVRQETQYF,-,-,TRBJ2-5,TRBV5-1
TGCGCCAGCAGCTTGGTTACAGGGGGGAACACCGGGGAGCTGTTTTTT,CASSLVTGGNTGELFF,-,TRBD1,TRBJ2-2,TRBV5-1
TGTGCCAGCTCACCTGCCGGGGCCAATACGCAGTATTTT,CASSPAGANTQYF,-,-,TRBJ2-3,TRBV18
TGTGCCAGTAGTATCGGGGGATCCTCTGGGGCCAACGTCCTGACTTTC,CASSIGGSSGANVLTF,-,-,TRBJ2-6,TRBV19
TGCGCCAGCAGTCCCGCGGAGGGGGGGGCCGGAGATACGCAGTATTTT,CASSPAEGGAGDTQYF,-,-,TRBJ2-3,TRBV4-1
TGCGCCAGCAGCCCCCAACGCTCGTCGGGGGAGACCCAGTACTTC,CASSPQRSSGETQYF,once,-,TRBJ2-5,TRBV5-1
TGTGCCAGCAGCTCTGGAGGGACCTATGGCTACACCTTC,CASSSGGTYGYTF,-,-,TRBJ1-2,TRBV9
TGTGCCAGCAGCTTATCTGCAGGGTTTTCCACTGAAGCTTTCTTT,CASSLSAGFSTEAFF,-,-,TRBJ1-1,TRBV13
TGTGCCAGCAGCGTCCAGCCGGGACTAGCAAGGGATACGCAGTATTTT,CASSVQPGLARDTQYF,-,TRBD2,TRBJ2-3,TRBV9
TGTGCCAGTAGTATAGGTCAGCCGGGCGCTGAAGCTTTCTTT,CASSIGQPGAEAFF,-,-,TRBJ1-1,TRBV19
TGTGCCAGCAGCCAAGGACAGGGAGGGCAGCCCCAGCATTTT,CASSQGQGGQPQHF,few,TRBD1,TRBJ1-5,TRBV3-1/TRBV3-2
TGTGCCAGCAGCGGACAGGCGACGGCTTCACCCCTCCACTTT,CASSGQATASPLHF,once,TRBD1,TRBJ1-6,TRBV7-2
TGTGCCAGCAGCAAACGTTATTCGCGGGGGGCCGGTAGCAATCAGCCCCAGCATTTT,CASSKRYSRGAGSNQPQHF,-,-,TRBJ1-5,TRBV21-1
TGTGCCAGCAGCGGACAAGCCACACCAACATACGAGCAGTACTTC,CASSGQATPTYEQYF,-,-,TRBJ2-7,TRBV9
TGTGCCAGCAGCTTCCAGGACAGGGCCGCTGAAGCTTTCTTT,CASSFQDRAAEAFF,-,TRBD1,TRBJ1-1,TRBV5-6
TGTGCCAGTAACTTCCGAATGTGGAGCAATCAGCCCCAGCATTTT,CASNFRMWSNQPQHF,-,-,TRBJ1-5,TRBV19
TGTGCCAGCAAGAAGACAGCTCTGAACACTGAAGCTTTCTTT,CASKKTALNTEAFF,-,-,TRBJ1-1,TRBV7-8
TGTGCCAGCAGCGTAGATGGGCGGGGGTTCGGGGAGCTGTTTTTT,CASSVDGRGFGELFF,-,TRBD2,TRBJ2-2,TRBV9
TGCGCCAGCAGCTTGGAGGGCGGCCGTGACACTGAAGCTTTCTTT,CASSLEGGRDTEAFF,-,-,TRBJ1-1,TRBV5-1
TGTGCCAGCAGCTTGGGGGGCGGGGTGGATCAGCCCCAGCATTTT,CASSLGGGVDQPQHF,-,-,TRBJ1-5,TRBV5-4
TGTGCCACACTCGGGGGGGACAGATTCCTCTATGGCTACACCTTC,CATLGGDRFLYGYTF,-,TRBD1,TRBJ1-2,TRBV7-6
TGTGCCAGCAGCTTAGTAACTAGGCAGGAGACCCAGTACTTC,CASSLVTRQETQYF,-,-,TRBJ2-5,TRBV11-2
TGTGCCAGCAGCAAAACTAGCGGGGGGGCCGCAGATACGCAGTATTTT,CASSKTSGGAADTQYF,-,TRBD2,TRBJ2-3,TRBV7-2
TGTGCCAGCAGCTTAGGGTCGGGACAGGGGGCAACTAATGAAAAACTGTTTTTT,CASSLGSGQGATNEKLFF,-,TRBD1,TRBJ1-4,TRBV7-2
TGTGCCAGCAGTGAGTGGGAGGTCTATGGCTACACCTTC,CASSEWEVYGYTF,-,-,TRBJ1-2,TRBV6-1
TGCGCCAGCAGCCAAGAGGCTAGCGGGGGGCGAGTGGTTTCGGGAGATACGCAGTATTTT,CASSQEASGGRVVSGDTQYF,-,TRBD2,TRBJ2-3,TRBV4-1
TGTGCCAGCAGCTCAACCCGGACTAGCGGGGGGGCCGCCGGGGAGCTGTTTTTT,CASSSTRTSGGAAGELFF,-,TRBD2,TRBJ2-2,TRBV7-9
TGTGCCACCAGTCTGACAGAGAAAGACTTC,CATSLTEKDF,-,-,TRBJ2-7,TRBV24-1
TGCGCCAGCAGCTTAACGACAGGATTCTACGAGCAGTACTTC,CASSLTTGFYEQYF,-,-,TRBJ2-7,TRBV5-1
TGTGCCAGCAGCCCTCACACAGGGGGCTTGTACACTGAAGCTTTCTTT,CASSPHTGGLYTEAFF,once,TRBD1,TRBJ1-1,TRBV14
TGTGCCAGCTCCGAGGGAACTAACTATGGCTACACCTTC,CASSEGTNYGYTF,-,-,TRBJ1-2,TRBV18
TGTGCCAGTAGATTCACCGGGACAGGGCCAGATACGCAGTATTTT,CASRFTGTGPDTQYF,-,TRBD1,TRBJ2-3,TRBV19
TGTGCCAGCAGCTTACGTGGGACAGGGCTCACTGAAGCTTTCTTT,CASSLRGTGLTEAFF,-,TRBD1,TRBJ1-1,TRBV7-3
TGTGCCAGCAGCGTAGCGGGGGGGCCGCTCAATGAGCAGTTCTTC,CASSVAGGPLNEQFF,-,TRBD2,TRBJ2-1,TRBV5-4
TGTGCCAGCAGCGAAGGGGGGACAGGTGCCCCTCAGCCCCAGCATTTT,CASSEGGTGAPQPQHF,-,TRBD1,TRBJ1-5,TRBV9
TGTGCCAGCAGCCCTCGGGCGTTTGGGGAGGCTTTCTTT,CASSPRAFGEAFF,-,-,TRBJ1-1,TRBV11-3